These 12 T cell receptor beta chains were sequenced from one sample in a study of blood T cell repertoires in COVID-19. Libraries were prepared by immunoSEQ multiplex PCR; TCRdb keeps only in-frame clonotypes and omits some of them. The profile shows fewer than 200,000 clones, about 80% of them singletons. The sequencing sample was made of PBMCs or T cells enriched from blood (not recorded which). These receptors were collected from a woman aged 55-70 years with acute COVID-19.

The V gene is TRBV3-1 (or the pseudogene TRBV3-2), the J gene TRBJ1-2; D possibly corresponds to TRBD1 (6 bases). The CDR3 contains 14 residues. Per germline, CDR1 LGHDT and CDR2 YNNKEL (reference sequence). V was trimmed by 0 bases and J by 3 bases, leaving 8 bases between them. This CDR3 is CASSQDTGYYGYTF. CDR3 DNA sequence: TGTGCCAGCAGCCAAGATACAGGGTACTATGGCTACACCTTC.

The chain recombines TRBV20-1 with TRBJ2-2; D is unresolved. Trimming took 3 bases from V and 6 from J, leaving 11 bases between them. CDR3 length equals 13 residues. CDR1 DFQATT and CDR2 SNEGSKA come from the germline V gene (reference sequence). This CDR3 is CSASSSVAGELFF. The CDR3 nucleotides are TGCAGTGCTAGTTCCAGCGTGGCCGGGGAGCTGTTTTTT.

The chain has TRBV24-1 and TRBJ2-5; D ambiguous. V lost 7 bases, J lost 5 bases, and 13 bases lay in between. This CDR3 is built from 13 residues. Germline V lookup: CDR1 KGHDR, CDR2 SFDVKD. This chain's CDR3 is CATSTVGRETQYF. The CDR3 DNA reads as TGTGCCACCAGCACGGTTGGCAGGGAGACCCAGTACTTC.

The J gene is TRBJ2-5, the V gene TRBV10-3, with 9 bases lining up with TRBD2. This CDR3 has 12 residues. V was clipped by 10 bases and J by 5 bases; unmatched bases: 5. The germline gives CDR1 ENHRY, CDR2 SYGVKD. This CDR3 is CATQAGGETQYF. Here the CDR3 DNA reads TGTGCCACACAGGCGGGAGGGGAGACCCAGTACTTC.

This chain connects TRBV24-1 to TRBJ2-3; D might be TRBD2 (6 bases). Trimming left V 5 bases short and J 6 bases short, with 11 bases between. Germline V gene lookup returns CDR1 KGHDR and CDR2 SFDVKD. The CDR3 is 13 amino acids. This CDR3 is CATSGDFGDTQYF. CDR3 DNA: TGTGCCACCAGTGGGGACTTTGGTGATACGCAGTATTTT.

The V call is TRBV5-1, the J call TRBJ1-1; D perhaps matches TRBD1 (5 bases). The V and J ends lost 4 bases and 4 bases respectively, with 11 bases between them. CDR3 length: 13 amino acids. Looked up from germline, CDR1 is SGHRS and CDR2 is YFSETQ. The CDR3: CASSTLRGTEAFF. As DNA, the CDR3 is TGCGCCAGCAGCACTCTAAGGGGCACTGAAGCTTTCTTT.

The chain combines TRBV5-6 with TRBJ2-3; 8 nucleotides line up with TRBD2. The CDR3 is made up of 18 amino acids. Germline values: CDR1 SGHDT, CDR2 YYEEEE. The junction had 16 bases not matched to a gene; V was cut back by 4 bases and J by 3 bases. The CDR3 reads CASSIPGGAKDWTDTQYF. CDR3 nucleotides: TGTGCCAGCAGCATTCCCGGGGGGGCTAAGGATTGGACAGATACGCAGTATTTT.

The CDR3 region is CASSYSAGNPYGYTF. For the CDR3, the DNA is TGTGCCAGCAGTTACTCAGCAGGGAATCCCTATGGCTACACCTTC. The chain combines TRBV6-5 with TRBJ1-2; tentatively, D is TRBD1 (5 bases). The CDR3 consists of 15 residues. V was cut by 0 bases and J by 4 bases, with 12 bases left in between. Per the germline V gene, CDR1 is MNHEY and CDR2 is SVGAGI.

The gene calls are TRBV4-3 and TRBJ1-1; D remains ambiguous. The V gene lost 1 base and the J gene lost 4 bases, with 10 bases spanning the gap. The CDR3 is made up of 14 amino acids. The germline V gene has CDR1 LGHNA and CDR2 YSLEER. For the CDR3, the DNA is TGCGCCAGCAGCCAAGTAACTACTAGCACTGAAGCTTTCTTT. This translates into CASSQVTTSTEAFF.

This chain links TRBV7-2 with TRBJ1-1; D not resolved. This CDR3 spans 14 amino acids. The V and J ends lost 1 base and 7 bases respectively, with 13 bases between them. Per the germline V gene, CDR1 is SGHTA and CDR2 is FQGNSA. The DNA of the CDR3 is TGTGCCAGCAGCTTAGTTCCAGGATTGATTGAAGCTTTCTTT. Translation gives CASSLVPGLIEAFF.

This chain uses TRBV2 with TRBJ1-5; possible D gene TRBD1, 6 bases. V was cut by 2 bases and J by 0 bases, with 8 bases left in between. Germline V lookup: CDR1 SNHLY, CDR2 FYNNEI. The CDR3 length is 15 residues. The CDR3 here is CASSELQGSNQPQHF. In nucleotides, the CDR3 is TGTGCCAGCAGTGAATTACAGGGTAGCAATCAGCCCCAGCATTTT.

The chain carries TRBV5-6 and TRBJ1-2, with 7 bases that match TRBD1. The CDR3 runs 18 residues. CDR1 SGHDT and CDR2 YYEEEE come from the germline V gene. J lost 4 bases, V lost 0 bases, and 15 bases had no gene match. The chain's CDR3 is CASSLVGSVWGQRYGYTF. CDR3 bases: TGTGCCAGCAGCTTGGTAGGTTCCGTCTGGGGACAGCGCTATGGCTACACCTTC.